This TCR beta chain was found in a study of cytomegalovirus exposure and HLA in healthy donors. These donors counted as nominally healthy when sampled, but unrecorded immune exposures were likely. V shed 4 bases, J shed 5 bases, and the junction held 12 bases outside the gene matches. The germline gives CDR1 MNHNY, CDR2 SVGAGI (reference sequence). The CDR3 runs 16 residues. Use of 60 Vbeta and 13 Jbeta primers characterized the PCR. This table comes from immunoSEQ multiplex PCR, and its TCRdb copy is limited to in-frame clones, with some not included. Counted here are around 80,000 clones, approximately 65% occurring once; the ten biggest clones make up 4% to 5.5%.

Sequencing was done on a sample of PBMCs. The genes are TRBV6-6 and TRBJ2-7; TRBD1 aligns across 9 bases. This receptor was obtained from a male donor in good health and CMV-seropositive. CDR3 DNA: TGTGCCAGCAGTTCGACCCGGCCGGGACAGGGCCACGAGCAGTACTTC. Amino acid sequence: CASSSTRPGQGHEQYF.